These T cell receptor beta chains were read from a single sample in a study of identical twins. TCRdb reprocessed the 5' RACE reads via MiXCR and lists one record per CDR3 protein. The repertoire includes approximately 530,000 distinct CDR3 sequences, 20% to 25% of them detected once, and more than 0.4% sits in the top ten. These same data were also listed under a study on yellow fever vaccine responses in identical twins.

The sample taken for sequencing was CD4+ T cells sorted from blood. Every receptor here comes from a woman younger than 30 in good health. CDR3s include the opening cysteine and the closing phenylalanine or tryptophan. D genes are given only for firm matches. Clone size is given for some rows only: seen once, a few or many times, or a class if the clone is expanded.

TRBD1 | NA | TRBJ2-1 | TRBV7-2 | TGTGCCAGCAGCTTAGGTCCCCCGGGACAGGGTAGTACGTTCTTC | CASSLGPPGQGSTFF
NA | NA | TRBJ2-1 | TRBV12-3/TRBV12-4 | TGTGCCAGCAGAATTAGAAATGAGCAGTTCTTC | CASRIRNEQFF
TRBD2 | NA | TRBJ2-3 | TRBV15 | TGTGCCACCAGCAGAGCGGCGGTAGCGGGAGCTGCAGATACGCAGTATTTT | CATSRAAVAGAADTQYF
NA | few | TRBJ2-2 | TRBV12-3/TRBV12-4 | TGTGCCAGCAGTTTAAGGGTGGGGTTGGGCAGAAACACCGGGGAGCTGTTTTTT | CASSLRVGLGRNTGELFF
TRBD2 | few | TRBJ2-1 | TRBV5-1 | TGCGCCAGCAGCCAACCGGGGGGGAACAATGAGCAGTTCTTC | CASSQPGGNNEQFF
NA | many | TRBJ2-3 | TRBV3-1 | TGTGCCAGCAGCCAAGATCGTTTAGTGGGACCAGACACAGATACGCAGTATTTT | CASSQDRLVGPDTDTQYF
NA | few | TRBJ2-1 | TRBV7-8 | TGTGCCAGCAGCCTCGGAGACCACTCCTACAATGAGCAGTTCTTC | CASSLGDHSYNEQFF
TRBD1 | NA | TRBJ1-1 | TRBV7-9 | TGTGCCAGCAGCCCCCGACAGGGGGGCGACACTGAAGCTTTCTTT | CASSPRQGGDTEAFF
NA | NA | TRBJ2-1 | TRBV24-1 | TGTGCCACCAGTGATTTCCCCTCCCGTGGGGGAGCGGTCAATGAGCAGTTCTTC | CATSDFPSRGGAVNEQFF
NA | NA | TRBJ2-1 | TRBV16 | TGTGCCAGCAGCGAGATGGCAGGAAGCTCCTACAATGAGCAGTTCTTC | CASSEMAGSSYNEQFF
TRBD2 | few | TRBJ2-7 | TRBV9 | TGTGCCAGCAGCGTAGGGACTAGCGGGAGCGGCTCCTACGAGCAGTACTTC | CASSVGTSGSGSYEQYF
NA | few | TRBJ2-3 | TRBV11-2 | TGTGCCAGCAGCTCAGTTCCGGCCTCCATCACAGATACGCAGTATTTT | CASSSVPASITDTQYF
NA | NA | TRBJ2-5 | TRBV20-1 | TGCAGTGCTAGGAAGGCTGGAGGCTATCAAGAGACCCAGTACTTC | CSARKAGGYQETQYF
NA | few | TRBJ2-1 | TRBV10-3 | TGTGCCATCAGTGAGCCTCGGACGTCGACTATGCCGAATGAGCAGTTCTTC | CAISEPRTSTMPNEQFF
NA | NA | TRBJ2-7 | TRBV24-1 | TGTGCCACCAGTGATCCAGGGGGGAGAGACGGCGAGCAGTACTTC | CATSDPGGRDGEQYF
TRBD1 | NA | TRBJ1-5 | TRBV6-1 | TGTGCCAGCAACATCGGGACAGCGAACAATCAGCCCCAGCATTTT | CASNIGTANNQPQHF
TRBD2 | NA | TRBJ2-7 | TRBV6-1 | TGTGCCAGCAGAGGAGGTCCGGGACTAGCGGGCGAGCAGTACTTC | CASRGGPGLAGEQYF
NA | NA | TRBJ1-4 | TRBV20-1 | TGCAGTGCTAGGGTCCCAGCCACTAATGAAAAACTGTTTTTT | CSARVPATNEKLFF
NA | few | TRBJ2-3 | TRBV7-9 | TGTGCCAGCAGCCCGGATACCCAGACCTACCGCACAGATACGCAGTATTTT | CASSPDTQTYRTDTQYF